The TCR beta chain described here comes from a study of glioma-infiltrating T cells. Study results and limitations: Gliomas, especially low-grade, showed above-expected tissue-blood divergence; non-neoplastic patients showed below. Only very few CDR3 sequences appeared in both tissue and blood.

The length of the CDR3 is 13 residues. The germline V and J ends were trimmed by 0 bases and 0 bases, with 2 bases remaining between them. The germline V gene encodes CDR1 SGHTA and CDR2 FQGNSA. Amplification of TCR alpha and beta CDR3 regions from RNA used iRepertoire nested multiplex PCR. One-step reverse transcription and amplification started from around 100-400 ng of tissue mRNA or PBMC total RNA. Each CDR3 protein gets one entry after TCRdb re-called the multiplex PCR reads with MiXCR. The sample has around 180,000 distinct CDR3 sequences, about 40% seen once; the top ten hold around 4.9%. There are many counts of this clonotype. Its antigen remains unknown.

Sequencing was performed on glioma tissue, nonneoplastic brain tissue, or PBMCs (not recorded which). This receptor was taken from a human donor with low-grade glioma or glioblastoma, undergoing nonglioma brain surgery, or in good health (not recorded which). This rearrangement joins TRBV7-2 to TRBJ1-1; no definite D call. The CDR3 is CASSLALNTEAFF. As DNA, the CDR3 is TGTGCCAGCAGCTTAGCCCTGAACACTGAAGCTTTCTTT.